Below are 20 T cell receptor beta chains sequenced from a single sample in a study of response to subunit inactivated influenza vaccine. TCRdb passed the RT-PCR reads through MiXCR, listing each CDR3 protein once. The data contain 800,000 or so distinct CDR3 sequences, about 20% of them singletons. The material sequenced was PBMCs from blood, taken roughly 5 days after vaccination. The receptors were gathered from a middle-aged man who received an inactivated influenza vaccine.

This clonotype was counted a few times. The chain carries TRBV7-9 and TRBJ1-1; the D gene is possibly TRBD1 (5 bases). The CDR3 runs to 16 residues. The germline gives CDR1 SEHNR, CDR2 FQNEAQ (reference sequence). V was shortened by 4 bases and J by 5 bases, with 20 bases between the two germline ends. CDR3 loop: CASSSTTTGGKTEAFF. The CDR3 bases are TGTGCCAGCAGCTCTACCACTACAGGTGGGAAGACTGAAGCTTTCTTT.

The CDR3 nucleotides are TGCGCCAGCAGTGAGGGGACAGGGGCCTCCTACGAGCAGTACTTC. Translation: CASSEGTGASYEQYF. The V gene is TRBV10-2, the J gene TRBJ2-7; TRBD1 matches at 10 bases. This CDR3 has 15 amino acids. V was clipped by 2 bases and J by 0 bases; unmatched bases: 1. Germline V gene lookup returns CDR1 WSHSY and CDR2 SAAADI.

At least ten counts were recorded for this clonotype. The chain uses TRBV12-3 or TRBV12-4 and TRBJ1-6; a weak D match, TRBD1 (5 bases). Trimming removed 3 bases at V and 5 bases at J, with 8 bases between. This CDR3 is built from 14 residues. The CDR3: CASSFLGDNSPLHF. The CDR3 coding sequence is TGTGCCAGCAGTTTTTTAGGGGATAATTCACCCCTCCACTTT.

This chain uses TRBV28 with TRBJ2-2; D may be TRBD2 (6 bases). In germline, CDR1 is MDHEN, CDR2 SYDVKM. Trimming removed 3 bases from V and 4 bases from J, with 9 bases in between. This CDR3 spans 14 amino acids. The CDR3 DNA reads TGTGCCAGCAGTTTTAAAGCGGGCACCGGGGAGCTGTTTTTT. It yields the protein CASSFKAGTGELFF.

J is TRBJ2-1 and V is TRBV29-1; D not resolved. The CDR3 loop spans 12 amino acids. Trimming stripped 4 bases from V and 7 bases from J, with 11 bases between. Germline lookup yields CDR1 SQVTM and CDR2 ANQGSEA. The CDR3 loop is CSVAPGGNEQFF. CDR3 nucleotide sequence: TGCAGCGTTGCTCCGGGTGGTAATGAGCAGTTCTTC.

The chain recombines TRBV5-6 with TRBJ2-7, with 12 bases that match TRBD2. This CDR3 has 17 residues. Germline assignment: CDR1 SGHDT and CDR2 YYEEEE. The V gene end was trimmed by 3 bases and the J gene end by 5 bases; junction bases not matched to a gene: 12. CDR3 sequence reads: CASSSTQTSGRTDEQYF. CDR3 DNA sequence: TGTGCCAGCAGCTCCACACAGACTAGCGGGAGAACGGACGAGCAGTACTTC.

V is TRBV12-3 or TRBV12-4 and J is TRBJ2-1; D is unresolved. The ends were cut back, 5 bases at V and 5 bases at J, with 13 bases in the middle. The CDR3 loop spans 14 amino acids. The CDR3, as DNA: TGTGCCAGCAGTGTAACGACGGTAAACAATGAGCAGTTCTTC. It specifies CASSVTTVNNEQFF.

This clonotype appeared a few times. V usage is TRBV7-6 and J usage is TRBJ2-1, with unresolved D. Germline V gene sequence: CDR1 SGHVS, CDR2 FNYEAQ. The germline V and J ends were trimmed by 5 bases and 13 bases, with 24 bases remaining between them. This CDR3 has 15 amino acids. CDR3 region: CASSPQTSLNSPQFF. The DNA for the CDR3 is TGTGCCAGCAGCCCCCAGACTTCTTTAAATAGCCCACAGTTCTTC.

In its sample, this clonotype was seen a few times. CDR3 coding DNA: TGCAGCGTCTCGCCGGGGACAGGGGGGGCAGATACGCAGTATTTT. Protein product: CSVSPGTGGADTQYF. The chain carries TRBV29-1 and TRBJ2-3, with 11 bases matching TRBD1. Germline V gene lookup returns CDR1 SQVTM and CDR2 ANQGSEA. Losses at the gene ends were 6 bases for V and 4 bases for J; bases not matched to a gene: 9. The CDR3 loop spans 15 amino acids.

This clonotype occurred many times. CDR3 sequence reads: CSVPRGSNEQFF. The CDR3 coding sequence is TGCAGCGTTCCCAGGGGGAGCAATGAGCAGTTCTTC. The chain couples TRBV29-1 to TRBJ2-1, with TRBD1 matching over 7 bases. Germline CDR1 SQVTM, CDR2 ANQGSEA. This CDR3 region has 12 residues. V dropped 5 bases and J dropped 6; count of bases not matched to a gene: 4.

The V and J genes are TRBV4-3 and TRBJ2-3, with TRBD2 matching 8 bases. The CDR3 contains 16 residues. From germline, CDR1 is LGHNA and CDR2 YSLEER. V shed 0 bases and J 4 bases; nucleotides not matched to a gene: 6. As DNA, the CDR3 is TGCGCCAGCAGCCAAGAACCGGCGGGAGGTGCAGATACGCAGTATTTT. Its protein is CASSQEPAGGADTQYF.

The rearrangement uses TRBV12-3 or TRBV12-4 and TRBJ1-4; D remains unclear. The CDR3 totals 14 residues. With 5 bases removed from V and 8 bases from J, the gap between germline ends came to 15 bases. CDR3 DNA: TGTGCCAGCAGTCCCGCCTGGGAAAAAGAAAAACTGTTTTTT. Translating it yields CASSPAWEKEKLFF.

V gene TRBV29-1 combines with J gene TRBJ2-1, with 8 positions matching TRBD1. From germline, CDR1 is SQVTM and CDR2 ANQGSEA. The CDR3 length is 11 residues. J lost 14 bases, V lost 7 bases, and 10 bases had no gene match. CDR3 DNA: TGCAGCGGACGAGAGGACAGGGTTAAGTTCTTC. This translates into CSGREDRVKFF.

In this sample, this clonotype turned up many times. This chain links TRBV5-1 with TRBJ2-3; D uncertain. V was pared by 0 bases and J by 6 bases, with 14 bases between. Germline loops: CDR1 SGHRS, CDR2 YFSETQ. The CDR3 is made up of 15 amino acids. The CDR3 coding sequence is TGCGCCAGCAGCTTGGGGTCTTCCCCAACGGATACGCAGTATTTT. This sequence encodes CASSLGSSPTDTQYF.

A few counts support this clonotype. In DNA form, the CDR3 reads TGTGCCAGCAGGTTGAGCTGGGCCTCACCGGGGGAGCAGTACTTC. It encodes CASRLSWASPGEQYF. The chain combines TRBV7-2 with TRBJ2-7, with D perhaps matching TRBD2 (5 bases). Trimming removed 6 bases from V and 7 bases from J, with 22 bases in between. The CDR3 covers 15 residues. Germline-derived CDR1 and CDR2 are SGHTA and FQGNSA.

The genes are TRBV6-1 and TRBJ2-7; TRBD2 might be the D (6 bases). V gave up 11 bases and J gave up 2 bases, with 22 bases separating them. CDR3 length equals 15 residues. CDR1 is MNHNS and CDR2 is SASEGT in the germline V gene. For the CDR3, the DNA is TGTGCCGGCAAGCAAAGACTAGACCTCCCCTACGAGCAGTACTTC. The encoded protein is CAGKQRLDLPYEQYF.

This clonotype was observed many times. The chain uses TRBV20-1 and TRBJ2-7; 11 nucleotides match TRBD2. The CDR3 is 14 residues long. Germline values: CDR1 DFQATT, CDR2 SNEGSKA (reference sequence). V dropped 6 bases and J dropped 0; count of bases not matched to a gene: 4. The CDR3 DNA reads as TGCAGTGCATTAGCGGGAGGGCTCTCCTACGAGCAGTACTTC. Its protein product is CSALAGGLSYEQYF.

J is TRBJ1-5 and V is TRBV12-3 or TRBV12-4, with a weak D call TRBD1 (5 bases). CDR3 length: 12 residues. V lost 1 base and J 11 bases, leaving 9 bases between the germline ends. CDR3 region: CASSLGAGAQHF. The CDR3 bases are TGTGCCAGCAGTTTAGGGGCGGGGGCCCAGCATTTT.

This clonotype was detected many times. J is TRBJ1-3 and V is TRBV12-3 or TRBV12-4; D uncertain. V lost 0 bases and J 0 bases, leaving 9 bases between the germline ends. CDR3 size: 16 residues. For the CDR3, the DNA is TGTGCCAGCAGTTTAGCGAATTTGGGCTCTGGAAACACCATATATTTT. Translating gives CASSLANLGSGNTIYF.

This clonotype has only a few counts. The chain uses TRBV7-9 and TRBJ2-1, with a weak D call TRBD2 (7 bases). Germline V gene lookup returns CDR1 SEHNR and CDR2 FQNEAQ (reference sequence). V was shortened by 5 bases and J by 6 bases, with 14 bases between the two germline ends. The CDR3 is 14 residues long. As DNA, the CDR3 is TGTGCCAGCAGCATAGGGGGGGGGAGCAATGAGCAGTTCTTC. Translation: CASSIGGGSNEQFF.